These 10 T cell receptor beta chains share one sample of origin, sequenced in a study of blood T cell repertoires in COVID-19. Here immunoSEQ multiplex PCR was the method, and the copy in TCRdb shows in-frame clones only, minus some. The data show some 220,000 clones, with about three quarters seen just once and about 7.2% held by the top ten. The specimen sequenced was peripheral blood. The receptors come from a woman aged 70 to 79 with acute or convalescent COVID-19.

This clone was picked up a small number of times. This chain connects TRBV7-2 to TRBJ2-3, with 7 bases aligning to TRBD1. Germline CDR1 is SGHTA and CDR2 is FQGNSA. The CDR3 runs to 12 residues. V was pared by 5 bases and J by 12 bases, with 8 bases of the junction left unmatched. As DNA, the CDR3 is TGTGCCAGCAGCCGTGACAGGGAAGTTCAGTATTTT. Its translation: CASSRDREVQYF.

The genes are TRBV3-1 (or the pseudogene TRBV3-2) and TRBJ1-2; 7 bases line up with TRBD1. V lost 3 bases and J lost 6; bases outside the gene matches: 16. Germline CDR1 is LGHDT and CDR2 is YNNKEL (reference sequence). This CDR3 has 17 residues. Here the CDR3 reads CASSHQIRQRDSHGYTF. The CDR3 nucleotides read TGTGCCAGCAGCCACCAAATCCGGCAGAGGGACAGTCATGGCTACACCTTC.

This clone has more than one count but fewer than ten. The CDR3 loop is CASSEELTDTDTQYF. Here the CDR3 DNA reads TGTGCCAGCAGTGAAGAACTGACAGACACAGATACGCAGTATTTT. The chain uses TRBV6-1 and TRBJ2-3; possibly TRBD1 for D (5 bases). The CDR3 extends over 15 amino acids. The ends were cut back, 1 base at V and 2 bases at J, with 10 bases in the middle. Germline V CDR1 and CDR2: MNHNS, SASEGT.

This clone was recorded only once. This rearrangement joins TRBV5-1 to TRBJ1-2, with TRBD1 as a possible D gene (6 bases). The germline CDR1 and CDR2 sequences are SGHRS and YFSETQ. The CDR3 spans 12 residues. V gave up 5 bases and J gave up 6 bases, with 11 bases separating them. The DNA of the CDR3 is TGCGCCAGCAGAGGGGGGGGCGATGGCTACACCTTC. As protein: CASRGGGDGYTF.

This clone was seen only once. CDR3 DNA sequence: TGTGCCAGCAGACAGGGGACGGGTTCGGAGACCCAGTACTTC. It encodes CASRQGTGSETQYF. The V call is TRBV7-8, the J call TRBJ2-5, with 7 positions matching TRBD1. This CDR3 contains 14 residues. Trimming removed 6 bases from V and 5 bases from J; junction bases left unmatched: 9. The germline CDR1 and CDR2 sequences are SGHVS and FQNEAQ.

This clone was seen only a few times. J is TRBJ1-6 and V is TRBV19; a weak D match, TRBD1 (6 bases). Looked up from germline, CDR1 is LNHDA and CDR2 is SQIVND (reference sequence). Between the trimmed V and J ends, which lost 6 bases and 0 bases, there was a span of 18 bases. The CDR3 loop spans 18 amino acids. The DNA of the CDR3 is TGTGCCAGTAGGAGGGACACCTGGGGATCCTCCTATAATTCACCCCTCCACTTT. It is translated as CASRRDTWGSSYNSPLHF.

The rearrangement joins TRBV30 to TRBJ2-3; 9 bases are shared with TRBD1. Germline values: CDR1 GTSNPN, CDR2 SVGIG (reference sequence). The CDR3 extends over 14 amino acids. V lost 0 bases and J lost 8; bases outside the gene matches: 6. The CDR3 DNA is TGTGCCTGGAGTGTAAACAGGGGGCTGGGTACGCAGTATTTT. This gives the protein CAWSVNRGLGTQYF.

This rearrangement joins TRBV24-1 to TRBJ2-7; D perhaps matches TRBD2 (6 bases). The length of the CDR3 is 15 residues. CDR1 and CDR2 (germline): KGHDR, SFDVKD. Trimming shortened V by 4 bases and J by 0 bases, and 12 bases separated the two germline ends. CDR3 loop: CATSDRDGSSYEQYF. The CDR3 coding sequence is TGTGCCACCAGTGACCGGGACGGGAGCTCCTACGAGCAGTACTTC.

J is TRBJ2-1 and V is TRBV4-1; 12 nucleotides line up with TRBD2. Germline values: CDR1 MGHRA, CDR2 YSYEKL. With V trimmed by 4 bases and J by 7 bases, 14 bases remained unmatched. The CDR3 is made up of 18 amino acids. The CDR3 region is CASSLRTLLAGGSNEQFF. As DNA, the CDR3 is TGCGCCAGCAGCCTGCGGACACTTCTAGCGGGGGGGTCGAATGAGCAGTTCTTC.

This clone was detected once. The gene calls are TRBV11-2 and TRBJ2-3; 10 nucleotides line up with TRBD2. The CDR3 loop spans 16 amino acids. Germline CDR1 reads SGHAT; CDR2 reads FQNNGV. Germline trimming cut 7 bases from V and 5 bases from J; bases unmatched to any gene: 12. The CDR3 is CASTPLGVAGGDTQYF. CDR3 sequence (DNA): TGTGCCAGCACCCCCTTGGGTGTAGCGGGGGGAGATACGCAGTATTTT.